Listed below are T cell receptor beta chains from one sample, sequenced in a study of CD8 T cells in ankylosing spondylitis. TCRdb reanalysed the 5' RACE reads using MiXCR and keeps one entry per CDR3 protein. The sample includes about 450,000 distinct CDR3 sequences, 25% to 30% of them seen just once. Sequenced sample: blood, either unsorted or a sorted T cell fraction (not recorded which). The source of these receptors is a male donor with ankylosing spondylitis. CDR3s include the opening cysteine and the closing phenylalanine or tryptophan. The order of the fields is J gene, D gene, clone size, V gene, CDR3 DNA, CDR3 protein. The D gene is left open where the match is weak. Only part of the rows carry a size: once, few, many, or a class if the clone is expanded.

j_call: TRBJ2-3
d_call: NA
clone_size: few
v_call: TRBV11-2
cdr3_nt: TGTGCCAGCAGCTTTCGGACTTTACTCACAGATACGCAGTATTTT
cdr3_aa: CASSFRTLLTDTQYF

j_call: TRBJ2-1
d_call: TRBD2
clone_size: NA
v_call: TRBV9
cdr3_nt: TGTGCCAGCAGGGCTAGCGGGAGGGCCGACAATGAGCAGTTCTTC
cdr3_aa: CASRASGRADNEQFF

j_call: TRBJ2-1
d_call: NA
clone_size: few
v_call: TRBV6-1
cdr3_nt: TGTGCCACCACCCGGGACCGACTGAATAATGAGCAGTTCTTC
cdr3_aa: CATTRDRLNNEQFF

j_call: TRBJ2-2
d_call: NA
clone_size: NA
v_call: TRBV27
cdr3_nt: TGTGCCAGCAGGAACAGGGAGCTGTTTTTT
cdr3_aa: CASRNRELFF

j_call: TRBJ2-5
d_call: NA
clone_size: few
v_call: TRBV10-1
cdr3_nt: TGCGCCAGCAGTGAGTCGGGGACGGGAGAGACCCAGTACTTC
cdr3_aa: CASSESGTGETQYF

j_call: TRBJ1-1
d_call: NA
clone_size: NA
v_call: TRBV12-3/TRBV12-4
cdr3_nt: TGTGCCAGCAGTGGGAGAATGAACACTGAAGCTTTCTTT
cdr3_aa: CASSGRMNTEAFF

j_call: TRBJ2-7
d_call: TRBD1
clone_size: NA
v_call: TRBV7-2
cdr3_nt: TGTGCCAGCAGCTTAGCACCGACAGGGGGACTTTACGAGCAGTACTTC
cdr3_aa: CASSLAPTGGLYEQYF

j_call: TRBJ1-1
d_call: NA
clone_size: few
v_call: TRBV18
cdr3_nt: TGTGCCAGCTCACGAACGGGGGTCGACACTGAAGCTTTCTTT
cdr3_aa: CASSRTGVDTEAFF

j_call: TRBJ2-7
d_call: NA
clone_size: few
v_call: TRBV20-1
cdr3_nt: TGCAGTGCCCTCCCCGGGCGGGACCGCTACGAGCAGTACTTC
cdr3_aa: CSALPGRDRYEQYF

j_call: TRBJ2-5
d_call: NA
clone_size: NA
v_call: TRBV21-1
cdr3_nt: TGTGCCAGCAGCCCGACCTACCGGCCCCAAGAGACCCAGTACTTC
cdr3_aa: CASSPTYRPQETQYF

j_call: TRBJ2-1
d_call: NA
clone_size: NA
v_call: TRBV7-2
cdr3_nt: TGTGCCAGCAGCGCATGGGGTCATGAGCAGTTCTTC
cdr3_aa: CASSAWGHEQFF

j_call: TRBJ1-1
d_call: NA
clone_size: few
v_call: TRBV24-1
cdr3_nt: TGTGCCACCTCAGGGGTTGGGACTGAAGCTTTCTTT
cdr3_aa: CATSGVGTEAFF

j_call: TRBJ1-6
d_call: NA
clone_size: NA
v_call: TRBV3-1
cdr3_nt: TGTGCCAGCAGCCGTCTCGGGACCGCGGATTCACCCCTCCACTTT
cdr3_aa: CASSRLGTADSPLHF

j_call: TRBJ1-1
d_call: TRBD1
clone_size: NA
v_call: TRBV7-2
cdr3_nt: TGTGCCAGCAGCTTAACAGGGGTGTCGGACACTGAAGCTTTCTTT
cdr3_aa: CASSLTGVSDTEAFF

j_call: TRBJ2-3
d_call: TRBD1
clone_size: many
v_call: TRBV7-2
cdr3_nt: TGTGCCAGCAGCTCCCGGACAGGGACAGATACGCAGTATTTT
cdr3_aa: CASSSRTGTDTQYF

j_call: TRBJ2-1
d_call: NA
clone_size: NA
v_call: TRBV3-1
cdr3_nt: TGTGCCAGCAGCCAGGGTACAGTCGATGAGCAGTTCTTC
cdr3_aa: CASSQGTVDEQFF

j_call: TRBJ2-1
d_call: NA
clone_size: NA
v_call: TRBV29-1
cdr3_nt: TGCAGCGTTGACAGGGCCAATGAGCAGTTCTTC
cdr3_aa: CSVDRANEQFF

j_call: TRBJ2-7
d_call: TRBD1
clone_size: NA
v_call: TRBV5-1
cdr3_nt: TGCGCCAGCAGCTTGGTTTGGGGACAGCTTTCCTACGAGCAGTACTTC
cdr3_aa: CASSLVWGQLSYEQYF

j_call: TRBJ2-1
d_call: TRBD2
clone_size: NA
v_call: TRBV20-1
cdr3_nt: TGCAGCTCGGGACTAGCGGGCCTCTATGAGCAGTTCTTC
cdr3_aa: CSSGLAGLYEQFF

j_call: TRBJ2-7
d_call: NA
clone_size: NA
v_call: TRBV2
cdr3_nt: TGTGCCAGCAGTGAAGCGCTCTTTGGCGGGCCTTCCTACGAGCAGTACTTC
cdr3_aa: CASSEALFGGPSYEQYF

j_call: TRBJ2-7
d_call: NA
clone_size: NA
v_call: TRBV28
cdr3_nt: TGTGCCAGCAGTATACGGGTAGAGAGCTCCTACGAGCAGTACTTC
cdr3_aa: CASSIRVESSYEQYF

j_call: TRBJ2-7
d_call: NA
clone_size: NA
v_call: TRBV7-2
cdr3_nt: TGTGCCAGCAGCTTCCAGGGACAAGGAGAGCAGTACTTC
cdr3_aa: CASSFQGQGEQYF

j_call: TRBJ2-3
d_call: NA
clone_size: many
v_call: TRBV12-3/TRBV12-4
cdr3_nt: TGTGCCAGCAGGTGGGATGACACATCAGATACGCAGTATTTT
cdr3_aa: CASRWDDTSDTQYF

j_call: TRBJ2-4
d_call: NA
clone_size: many
v_call: TRBV2
cdr3_nt: TGTGCCAGCAGTGACCACAGGGTTACAAACATTCAGTACTTC
cdr3_aa: CASSDHRVTNIQYF

j_call: TRBJ2-2
d_call: NA
clone_size: few
v_call: TRBV6-2/TRBV6-3
cdr3_nt: TGTGCCAGCACCGCCCGACCGGTCGGGGAGCTGTTTTTT
cdr3_aa: CASTARPVGELFF

j_call: TRBJ2-7
d_call: TRBD2
clone_size: NA
v_call: TRBV3-1
cdr3_nt: TGTGCCAGCAGCCAAGATCTTCTAGCGGGAGACTCCTACGAGCAGTACTTC
cdr3_aa: CASSQDLLAGDSYEQYF

j_call: TRBJ2-2
d_call: TRBD2
clone_size: NA
v_call: TRBV20-1
cdr3_nt: TGCAGTGCTAGTATAGCGGGAGTCCCCGGGGAGCTGTTTTTT
cdr3_aa: CSASIAGVPGELFF

j_call: TRBJ1-5
d_call: NA
clone_size: NA
v_call: TRBV5-1
cdr3_nt: TGCGCCAGCAGCTTGGAGGCAGGGGAAAATCAGCCCCAGCATTTT
cdr3_aa: CASSLEAGENQPQHF